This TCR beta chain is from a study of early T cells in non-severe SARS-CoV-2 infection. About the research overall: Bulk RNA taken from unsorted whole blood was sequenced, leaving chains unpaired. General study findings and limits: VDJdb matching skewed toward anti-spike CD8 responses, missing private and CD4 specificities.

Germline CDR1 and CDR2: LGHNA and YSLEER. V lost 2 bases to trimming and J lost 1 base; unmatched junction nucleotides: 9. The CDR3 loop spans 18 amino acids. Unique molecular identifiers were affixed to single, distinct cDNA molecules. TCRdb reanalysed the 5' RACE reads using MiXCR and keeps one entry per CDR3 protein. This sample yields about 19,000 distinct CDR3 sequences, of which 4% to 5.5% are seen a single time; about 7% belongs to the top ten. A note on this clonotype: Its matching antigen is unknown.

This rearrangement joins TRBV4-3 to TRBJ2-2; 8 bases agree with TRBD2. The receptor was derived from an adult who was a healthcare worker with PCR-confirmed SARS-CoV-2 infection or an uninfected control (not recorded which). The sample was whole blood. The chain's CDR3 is CASSQFRTSILNTGELFF. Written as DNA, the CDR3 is TGCGCCAGCAGCCAATTCCGGACTAGCATTCTGAACACCGGGGAGCTGTTTTTT.